This T cell receptor (beta chain) was observed in a study of T cell changes during pregnancy in multiple sclerosis. Generated by immunoSEQ multiplex PCR, the TCRdb table keeps only in-frame clones and is missing some. The table records about 32,000 clones, approximately 92% of them present only once. Per the germline V gene, CDR1 is SQVTM and CDR2 is ANQGSEA. This CDR3 is 11 amino acids long. V dropped 6 bases and J dropped 3; count of bases not matched to a gene: 0. This sequence joins TRBV29-1 and TRBJ1-2, with TRBD1 matching 8 bases. Here the sequenced sample was CD8+ T cells from peripheral blood mononuclear cells, taken in the second trimester of pregnancy. This sequence was found in a female donor with multiple sclerosis, enrolled in a pregnancy study. The CDR3 sequence: CSVTGDYGYTF. The CDR3 bases are TGCAGCGTGACAGGGGACTATGGCTACACCTTC. Full variable domain (remainder filled in from reference TRBV29-1 and TRBJ1-2): SAVISQKPSRDICQRGTSLTIQCQVDSQVTMMFWYRQQPGQSLTLIATANQGSEATYESGFVIDKFPISRPNLTFSTLTVSNMSPEDSSIYLCSVTGDYGYTFGSGTRLTVV.